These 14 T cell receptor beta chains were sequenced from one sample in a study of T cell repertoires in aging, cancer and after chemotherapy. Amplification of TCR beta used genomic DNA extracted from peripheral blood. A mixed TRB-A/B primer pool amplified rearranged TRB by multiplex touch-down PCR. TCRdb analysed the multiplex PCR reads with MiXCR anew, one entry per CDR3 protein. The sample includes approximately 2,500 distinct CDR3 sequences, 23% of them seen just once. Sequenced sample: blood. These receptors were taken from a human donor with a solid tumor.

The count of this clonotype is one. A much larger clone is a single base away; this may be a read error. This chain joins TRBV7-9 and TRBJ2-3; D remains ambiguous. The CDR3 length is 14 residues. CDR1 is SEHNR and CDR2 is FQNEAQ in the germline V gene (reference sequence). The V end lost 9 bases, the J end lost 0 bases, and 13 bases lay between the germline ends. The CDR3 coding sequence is TGTGCCAGTCTCGCGGCATCTAGCACAGATACGCAGTATTTT. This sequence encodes CASLAASSTDTQYF.

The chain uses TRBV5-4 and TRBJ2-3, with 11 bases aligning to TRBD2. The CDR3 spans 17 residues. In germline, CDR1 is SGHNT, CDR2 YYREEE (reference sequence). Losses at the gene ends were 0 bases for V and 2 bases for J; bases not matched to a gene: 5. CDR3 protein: CASSLDRLAGNTDTQYF. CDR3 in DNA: TGTGCCAGCAGCTTGGACAGACTAGCGGGGAACACAGATACGCAGTATTTT.

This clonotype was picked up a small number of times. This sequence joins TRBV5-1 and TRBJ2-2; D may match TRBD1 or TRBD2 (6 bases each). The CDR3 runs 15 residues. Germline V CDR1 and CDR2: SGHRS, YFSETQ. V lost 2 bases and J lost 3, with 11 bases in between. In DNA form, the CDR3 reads TGCGCCAGCAGCTTTGGGGGGCCGGACACCGGGGAGCTGTTTTTT. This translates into CASSFGGPDTGELFF.

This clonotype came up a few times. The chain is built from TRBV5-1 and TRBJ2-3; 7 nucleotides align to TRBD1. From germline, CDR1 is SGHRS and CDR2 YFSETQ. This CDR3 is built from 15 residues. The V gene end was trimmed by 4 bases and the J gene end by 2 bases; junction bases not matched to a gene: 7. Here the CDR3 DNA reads TGCGCCAGCAGCCGAGGGGACAGTTACACAGATACGCAGTATTTT. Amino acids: CASSRGDSYTDTQYF.

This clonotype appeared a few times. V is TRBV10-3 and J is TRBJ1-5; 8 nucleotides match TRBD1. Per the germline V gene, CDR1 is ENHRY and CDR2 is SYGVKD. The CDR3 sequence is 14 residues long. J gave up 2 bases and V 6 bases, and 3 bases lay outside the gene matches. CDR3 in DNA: TGTGCCATCAGGCCGGACAGGGGCAATCAGCCCCAGCATTTT. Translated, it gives CAIRPDRGNQPQHF.

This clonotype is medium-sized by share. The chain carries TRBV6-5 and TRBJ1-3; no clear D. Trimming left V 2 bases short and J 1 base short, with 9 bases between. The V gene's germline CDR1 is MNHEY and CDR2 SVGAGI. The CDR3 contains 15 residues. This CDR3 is CASSYTFGSGNTIYF. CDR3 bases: TGTGCCAGCAGTTACACCTTCGGGTCTGGAAACACCATATATTTT.

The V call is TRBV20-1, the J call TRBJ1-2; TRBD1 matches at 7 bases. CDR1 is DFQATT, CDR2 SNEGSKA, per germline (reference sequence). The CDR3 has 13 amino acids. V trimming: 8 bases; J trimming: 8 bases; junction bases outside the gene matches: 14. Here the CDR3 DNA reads TGCAGTCCTACCATCCACGACAGGGCAGGCTACACCTTC. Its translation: CSPTIHDRAGYTF.

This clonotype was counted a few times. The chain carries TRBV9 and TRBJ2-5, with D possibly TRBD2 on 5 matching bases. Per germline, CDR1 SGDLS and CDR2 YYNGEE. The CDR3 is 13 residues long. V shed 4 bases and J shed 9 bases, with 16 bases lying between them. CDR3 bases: TGTGCCAGCAGCCGTAATCTGGAGGCGTCCCAGTACTTC. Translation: CASSRNLEASQYF.

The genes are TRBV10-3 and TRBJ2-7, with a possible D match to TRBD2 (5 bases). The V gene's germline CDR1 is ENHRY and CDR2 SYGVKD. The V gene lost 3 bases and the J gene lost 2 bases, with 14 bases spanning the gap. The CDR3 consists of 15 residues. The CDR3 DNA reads TGTGCCATCAGTGAAGGAGGCGACGGAACCTACGAGCAGTACTTC. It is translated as CAISEGGDGTYEQYF.

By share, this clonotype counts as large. In nucleotides, the CDR3 is TGTGCCTGGAGTGTACGTGGGATGGGGTTAGTTCAGCCCCAGCATTTT. The encoded protein is CAWSVRGMGLVQPQHF. This rearrangement joins TRBV30 to TRBJ1-5, with D uncertain. V was cut by 0 bases and J by 6 bases, with 18 bases left in between. Germline-derived CDR1 and CDR2 are GTSNPN and SVGIG (reference sequence). The CDR3 covers 16 residues.

CDR3 residues: CASSSLAGGADTQYF. The CDR3 DNA is TGTGCCAGCAGCTCACTAGCGGGGGGAGCAGATACGCAGTATTTT. The genes are TRBV5-6 and TRBJ2-3; 12 nucleotides agree with TRBD2. CDR3 length: 15 amino acids. Trimming removed 3 bases from V and 4 bases from J; junction bases left unmatched: 3. CDR1 is SGHDT, CDR2 YYEEEE, per germline.

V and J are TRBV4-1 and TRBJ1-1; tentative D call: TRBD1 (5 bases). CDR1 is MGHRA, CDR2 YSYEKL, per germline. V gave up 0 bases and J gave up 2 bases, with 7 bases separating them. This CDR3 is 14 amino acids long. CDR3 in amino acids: CASSQEGDNTEAFF. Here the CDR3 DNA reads TGCGCCAGCAGCCAAGAGGGGGACAACACTGAAGCTTTCTTT.

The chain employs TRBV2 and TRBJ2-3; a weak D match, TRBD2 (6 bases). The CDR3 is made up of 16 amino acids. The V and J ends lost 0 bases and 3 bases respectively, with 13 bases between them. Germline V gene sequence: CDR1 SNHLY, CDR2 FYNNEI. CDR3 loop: CASSEAPGVLTDTQYF. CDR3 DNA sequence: TGTGCCAGCAGTGAAGCGCCGGGGGTTTTGACAGATACGCAGTATTTT.

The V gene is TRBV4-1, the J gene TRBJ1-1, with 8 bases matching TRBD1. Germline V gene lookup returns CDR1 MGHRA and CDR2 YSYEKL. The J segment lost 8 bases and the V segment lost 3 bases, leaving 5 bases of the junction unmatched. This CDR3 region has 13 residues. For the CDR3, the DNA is TGCGCCAGCAGCCAGGCGGGACAGGCCGAAGCTTTCTTT. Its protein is CASSQAGQAEAFF.